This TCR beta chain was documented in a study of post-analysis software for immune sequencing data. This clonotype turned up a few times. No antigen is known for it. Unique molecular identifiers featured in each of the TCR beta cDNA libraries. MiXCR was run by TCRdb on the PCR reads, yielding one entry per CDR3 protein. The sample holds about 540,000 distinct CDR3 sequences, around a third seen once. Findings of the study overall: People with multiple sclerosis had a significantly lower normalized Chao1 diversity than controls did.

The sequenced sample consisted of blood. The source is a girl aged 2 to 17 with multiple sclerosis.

The CDR3 nucleotides are TGCGCCAGCAGCCAAGTACACCCAGGGAGTAATGGCTACACCTTC. This codes for CASSQVHPGSNGYTF. V is TRBV4-1 and J is TRBJ1-2; D may be TRBD1 (5 bases). Trimming removed 1 base from V and 6 bases from J, with 15 bases in between. Germline V gene sequence: CDR1 MGHRA, CDR2 YSYEKL. This CDR3 has 15 residues.